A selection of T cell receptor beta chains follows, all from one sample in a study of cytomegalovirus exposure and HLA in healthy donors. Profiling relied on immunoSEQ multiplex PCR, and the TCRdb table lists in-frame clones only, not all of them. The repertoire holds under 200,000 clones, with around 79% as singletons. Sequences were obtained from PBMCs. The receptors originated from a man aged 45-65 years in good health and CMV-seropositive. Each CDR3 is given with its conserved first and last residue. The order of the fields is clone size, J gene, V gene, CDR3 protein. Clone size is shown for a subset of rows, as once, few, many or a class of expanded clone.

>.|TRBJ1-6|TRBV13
CASSSRGSSYNSPLHF
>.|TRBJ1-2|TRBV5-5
CASSYFLPRALVSGYTF
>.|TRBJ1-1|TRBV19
CASSIDPQMNTEAFF
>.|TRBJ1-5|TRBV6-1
CASSEPGQGATQPQHF
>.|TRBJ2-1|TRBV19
CASKPPGGYGYNEQFF
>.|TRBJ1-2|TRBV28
CASSTGGAMGSYGYTF
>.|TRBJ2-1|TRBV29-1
CSVEVRGAPYNEQFF
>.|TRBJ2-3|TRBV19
CASSPGTGSADTQYF
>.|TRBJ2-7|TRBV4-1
CASSQFGGVEGTNF
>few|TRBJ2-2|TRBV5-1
CASSSRAPNTGELFF
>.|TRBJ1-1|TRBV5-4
CASSFGTVNTEAFF
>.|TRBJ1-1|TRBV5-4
CASSLGRDSPEAFF
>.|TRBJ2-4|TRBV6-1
CASTQGTKNIQYF
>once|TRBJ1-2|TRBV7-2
CASSLASSPGGGGYTF
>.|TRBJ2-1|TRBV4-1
CASSQDHRGYNEQFF
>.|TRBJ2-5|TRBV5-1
CASSLGPVEETQYF
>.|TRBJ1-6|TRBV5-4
CASSPRPRGRNSPLHF
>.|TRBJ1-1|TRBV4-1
CASSQVSPLAAEF
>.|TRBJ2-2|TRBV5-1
CASSLRTSGGPNTGELFF
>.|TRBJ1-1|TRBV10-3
CAISEGTGWTEAFF
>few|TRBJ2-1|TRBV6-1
CASSIGAAGADEQFF
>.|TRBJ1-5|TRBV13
CASSLGRGFDNQPQHF
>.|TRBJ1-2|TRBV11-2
CASRRTGEGYTF
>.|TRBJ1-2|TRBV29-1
CSVEAPDRGGGYGYTF
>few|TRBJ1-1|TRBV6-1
CASSLSLTEAFF
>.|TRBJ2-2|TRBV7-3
CASGMQGISTGELFF
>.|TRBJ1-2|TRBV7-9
CVSSLVGRRKGFTF